This T cell receptor (beta chain) was documented in a study of cytomegalovirus exposure and HLA in healthy donors. This clone was observed a handful of times. The V gene's germline CDR1 is WSHSY and CDR2 SAAADI. This CDR3 region has 14 residues. Trimming took 1 base from V and 4 from J, leaving 8 bases between them. 60 Vbeta and 13 Jbeta primers were used in PCR. TCRdb keeps only in-frame clones here, not all; method: immunoSEQ multiplex PCR. The table records more than 95,000 clones, 77% of them present only once. The chain uses TRBV10-2 and TRBJ1-3; a possible D gene is TRBD1 (6 bases). The sequenced material came from PBMCs. The receptor comes from a man between 45 and 60 years old in good health and CMV-seropositive. CDR3 sequence (DNA): TGCGCCAGCAGTGAGTGGGGGCGGGGAAACACCATATATTTT. This codes for CASSEWGRGNTIYF.